The 16 T cell receptor beta chains in this list originate from one sample, sequenced in a study of T cells expressing NK-cell markers. From its re-call of the 5' RACE reads, TCRdb lists each CDR3 protein once, without DNA. This sample's table has approximately 420,000 distinct CDR3 sequences. Sequences were obtained from blood T cells: a sorted CD56 or NKG2C T cell subset, CD4+ or CD8+ T cells, or bulk PBMC T cells (not recorded which). Receptors were obtained from a woman aged 45-65 years in good health.

The rearrangement uses TRBV12-3 or TRBV12-4 and TRBJ2-1; absent DNA, TCRdb's TRBD1 call cannot be checked. The CDR3 is made up of 17 amino acids. This chain's CDR3 is CASSPPGRLNPRNEQFF.

This sequence joins TRBV14 and TRBJ1-1; the TCRdb D gene call, TRBD1, has no DNA to confirm it. CDR3 size: 16 residues. Germline loops: CDR1 SGHDN, CDR2 FVKESK. The CDR3 region is CASSQAYRGSNTEAFF.

The CDR3 protein is CASVDRDYGYTF. The chain carries TRBV3-1 and TRBJ1-2; the D call from TCRdb, TRBD1, cannot be confirmed without DNA. Germline V gene lookup returns CDR1 LGHDT and CDR2 YNNKEL (reference sequence). This CDR3 has 12 residues. The whole variable domain, filled in from reference TRBV3-1 and TRBJ1-2, reads DTAVSQTPKYLVTQMGNDKSIKCEQNLGHDTMYWYKQDSKKFLKIMFSYNNKELIINETVPNRFSPKSPDKAHLNLHINSLELGDSAVYFCASVDRDYGYTFGSGTRLTVV.

The CDR3 reads CASQITTGTVYEQYF. V is TRBV27 and J is TRBJ2-7; the TCRdb call, TRBD1, lacks DNA for checking. Looked up from germline, CDR1 is MNHEY and CDR2 is SMNVEV (reference sequence). The CDR3 is 15 amino acids.

This chain connects TRBV4-2 to TRBJ2-2. The CDR3 has 16 residues. CDR1 and CDR2 from the germline V gene are LGHNA and YNFKEQ. The CDR3 region is CASSQDVPANTGELFF.

The chain has TRBV5-1 and TRBJ1-3. Per the germline V gene, CDR1 is SGHRS and CDR2 is YFSETQ. The CDR3 is 15 amino acids. CDR3 loop: CASSLTSGASDTIYF.

The V and J genes are TRBV11-2 and TRBJ2-5. The CDR3 has 15 amino acids. CDR1 and CDR2 from the germline V gene are SGHAT and FQNNGV. The CDR3 spells CASSLTELYQETQYF.

The chain has TRBV10-3 and TRBJ1-3; as DNA is missing, the TRBD1 call by TCRdb cannot be tested. Germline lookup yields CDR1 ENHRY and CDR2 SYGVKD. The CDR3 contains 14 residues. The CDR3 protein is CAIGTGVSGNTIYF.

This chain uses TRBV5-8 with TRBJ2-2; absent DNA, TCRdb's TRBD2 call cannot be checked. This CDR3 has 12 amino acids. Germline V gives CDR1 SGHTS, CDR2 YDEGEE. The CDR3 loop reads CASSLELVELFF.

The CDR3 here is CASSLADYKAFF. The genes are TRBV28 and TRBJ1-1. Looked up from germline, CDR1 is MDHEN and CDR2 is SYDVKM. The CDR3 sequence is 12 residues long.

The rearrangement links TRBV5-6 to TRBJ1-4. The CDR3 covers 15 residues. Germline loops: CDR1 SGHDT, CDR2 YYEEEE. CDR3 protein: CASSGGWRKNEKLFF.

V gene TRBV11-3 combines with J gene TRBJ2-1. The CDR3 extends over 12 amino acids. The V gene's germline CDR1 is SGHNT and CDR2 YENEEA. The chain's CDR3 is CASSLDNRLEFF.

The chain has TRBV15 and TRBJ2-3; the D call of TRBD1 rests on TCRdb alone, since no DNA is present to check it. Germline V gene data show CDR1 as LNHNV and CDR2 as YYDKDF (reference sequence). The CDR3 has 15 amino acids. The CDR3 sequence: CATSFEGQRTDTQYF. Using reference TRBV15 and TRBJ2-3 for the parts outside the CDR3, the full variable domain is DAMVIQNPRYQVTQFGKPVTLSCSQTLNHNVMYWYQQKSSQAPKLLFHYYDKDFNNEADTPDNFQSRRPNTSFCFLDIRSPGLGDTAMYLCATSFEGQRTDTQYFGPGTRLTVL.

The rearrangement links TRBV7-9 to TRBJ2-5; TCRdb designates TRBD1, a call that cannot be tested without DNA. In germline, CDR1 is SEHNR, CDR2 FQNEAQ (reference sequence). The CDR3 is made up of 15 amino acids. The CDR3 is CASSLYATGAETQYF.

V usage is TRBV28 and J usage is TRBJ2-2. The CDR3 runs 13 residues. Germline V gives CDR1 MDHEN, CDR2 SYDVKM. The CDR3 loop reads CASQEGNTGELFF. Using reference TRBV28 and TRBJ2-2 for the parts outside the CDR3, the full variable domain is DVKVTQSSRYLVKRTGEKVFLECVQDMDHENMFWYRQDPGLGLRLIYFSYDVKMKEKGDIPEGYSVSREKKERFSLILESASTNQTSMYLCASQEGNTGELFFGEGSRLTVL.

The chain links TRBV27 to TRBJ2-5; TCRdb returns TRBD1, unconfirmable since there is no DNA. This CDR3 is built from 14 residues. In germline, CDR1 is MNHEY, CDR2 SMNVEV (reference sequence). The chain's CDR3 is CASSPQTGWQTQYF.